The 23 T cell receptor beta chains below were found in one sample sequenced in a study of PD-1 blockade in classical Hodgkin lymphoma. The assay was immunoSEQ multiplex PCR, and TCRdb's table has in-frame clones only and misses some. Of roughly 38,000 clones listed, around 83% are singletons. Relapse was seen in all patients after autologous stem cell transplantation, and brentuximab vedotin exposure was variable. The source material was peripheral blood mononuclear cells (PBMCs), sampled before the second cycle of nivolumab. These receptors were collected from a human donor with classical Hodgkin lymphoma.

This clone was seen just once. The chain links TRBV18 to TRBJ1-1; D remains unclear. The CDR3 has 15 residues. CDR1 and CDR2 from the germline V gene are KGHSH and LQKENI. V dropped 0 bases and J dropped 1 base, with 9 bases sitting between them. In DNA, the CDR3 is TGTGCCAGCTCACCACCGTTTGGGCAGAACACTGAAGCTTTCTTT. Translating gives CASSPPFGQNTEAFF.

The J gene is TRBJ2-7, the V gene TRBV5-1; 11 bases align to TRBD1. Germline assignment: CDR1 SGHRS and CDR2 YFSETQ. The CDR3 has 15 residues. J gave up 4 bases and V 0 bases, and 3 bases lay outside the gene matches. This CDR3 is CASSLVGTGGYEQYF. The CDR3 nucleotides read TGCGCCAGCAGCTTGGTTGGGACAGGGGGGTACGAGCAGTACTTC. The complete variable domain, with remaining parts taken from reference TRBV5-1 and TRBJ2-7, reads KAGVTQTPRYLIKTRGQQVTLSCSPISGHRSVSWYQQTPGQGLQFLFEYFSETQRNKGNFPGRFSGRQFSNSRSEMNVSTLELGDSALYLCASSLVGTGGYEQYFGPGTRLTVT.

The CDR3 sequence: CASSSRTSGRTRETQYF. DNA of the CDR3: TGTGCCAGCAGCTCCCGGACTAGCGGGAGAACGCGAGAGACCCAGTACTTC. This chain links TRBV5-6 with TRBJ2-5, with TRBD2 identical over 13 bases. CDR3 size: 17 residues. Germline CDR1 is SGHDT and CDR2 is YYEEEE. Trimming took 3 bases from V and 4 from J; bases not matched to a gene: 9.

The chain joins TRBV7-3 to TRBJ2-5; TRBD1 is a possible D gene (5 bases). There are 14 residues in the CDR3. The germline V and J ends were trimmed by 7 bases and 2 bases, with 14 bases remaining between them. The germline V gene encodes CDR1 SGHTA and CDR2 FQGTGA. CDR3 residues: CASIIRVPQETQYF. The DNA of the CDR3 is TGTGCCAGCATCATCAGGGTCCCTCAAGAGACCCAGTACTTC.

This clone was counted once. The chain uses TRBV11-2 and TRBJ1-1; TRBD1 matches at 8 bases. The V gene end was trimmed by 7 bases and the J gene end by 12 bases; junction bases not matched to a gene: 13. Germline values: CDR1 SGHAT, CDR2 FQNNGV. The CDR3 has 13 amino acids. CDR3 sequence (DNA): TGTGCCAGCACCCCTCTCGGACAGGGCAACACTTTCTTT. Translated, it gives CASTPLGQGNTFF.

A few counts support this clone. The J gene is TRBJ2-1, the V gene TRBV7-8, with D possibly matching TRBD2 (5 bases). Trimming stripped 5 bases from V and 0 bases from J, with 11 bases between. From germline, CDR1 is SGHVS and CDR2 FQNEAQ. The CDR3 spans 15 residues. CDR3 DNA sequence: TGTGCCAGCAGCCTACCGGCGGGCTCCTACAATGAGCAGTTCTTC. Its translation: CASSLPAGSYNEQFF.

The genes are TRBV5-1 and TRBJ2-5, with unresolved D. V was clipped by 0 bases and J by 2 bases, with 5 bases between them. Germline loops: CDR1 SGHRS, CDR2 YFSETQ. The CDR3 has 13 amino acids. The CDR3 loop is CASSLDWQETQYF. The CDR3 nucleotides are TGCGCCAGCAGCTTGGACTGGCAAGAGACCCAGTACTTC.

The genes are TRBV19 and TRBJ2-3, with a possible D match to TRBD1 (6 bases). The CDR3 consists of 14 residues. V was pared by 7 bases and J by 3 bases, with 14 bases between. CDR1 LNHDA and CDR2 SQIVND come from the germline V gene (reference sequence). The CDR3 DNA is TGTGCCAGTACCAAAAGGGGGATTACAGATACGCAGTATTTT. It encodes CASTKRGITDTQYF.

This clone was observed once. The chain couples TRBV5-6 to TRBJ2-7, with 11 nucleotides matching TRBD1. The germline gives CDR1 SGHDT, CDR2 YYEEEE. With 4 bases clipped from V and 4 bases from J, the junction kept 10 bases outside the gene matches. There are 16 residues in the CDR3. This CDR3 reads CASSPRTGGAVYEQYF. DNA of the CDR3: TGTGCCAGCAGCCCCAGGACAGGGGGCGCAGTATACGAGCAGTACTTC.

The CDR3 nucleotides are TGTGCCAGCAGCTTAAACCGGGGGCGAGGGGCAGATACGCAGTATTTT. Protein: CASSLNRGRGADTQYF. The chain joins TRBV7-6 to TRBJ2-3; perhaps D is TRBD1 or TRBD2 (6 bases each). This CDR3 has 16 amino acids. Per the germline V gene, CDR1 is SGHVS and CDR2 is FNYEAQ. Deletions cut 2 bases from V and 4 bases from J, with 16 bases between. Looking up the rest from reference TRBV7-6 and TRBJ2-3 gives the full variable domain: GAGVSQSPRYKVTKRGQDVALRCDPISGHVSLYWYRQALGQGPEFLTYFNYEAQQDKSGLPNDRFSAERPEGSISTLTIQRTEQRDSAMYRCASSLNRGRGADTQYFGPGTRLTVL.

This sequence joins TRBV13 and TRBJ2-3; TRBD2 matches 8 bases. Germline values: CDR1 PRHDT, CDR2 FYEKMQ (reference sequence). Trimming took 5 bases from V and 4 from J; bases not matched to a gene: 8. The CDR3 sequence is 15 residues long. Here the CDR3 reads CASSMSGSRADTQYF. The CDR3 DNA reads TGTGCCAGCAGCATGAGCGGGAGTAGGGCAGATACGCAGTATTTT.

This chain connects TRBV2 to TRBJ1-6; D remains unclear. The CDR3 has 14 amino acids. Looked up from germline, CDR1 is SNHLY and CDR2 is FYNNEI. V lost 2 bases, J lost 14 bases, and 16 bases lay in between. The DNA of the CDR3 is TGTGCCAGCAGTGAACGGGAACAGCTCCTATCCCTCCACTTT. Amino acid sequence: CASSEREQLLSLHF.

This chain joins TRBV5-1 and TRBJ2-1; D perhaps matches TRBD2 (6 bases). The CDR3 runs 16 residues. Trimming pared 4 bases from V and 1 base from J, leaving 15 bases between. CDR1 and CDR2 from the germline V gene are SGHRS and YFSETQ. The CDR3 DNA is TGCGCCAGCAGCCCAACTATAGCGGCTTCCTACAATGAGCAGTTCTTC. It specifies CASSPTIAASYNEQFF.

The chain has TRBV7-2 and TRBJ2-7, with 9 positions matching TRBD2. The CDR3 length is 14 residues. V lost 5 bases to trimming and J lost 5 bases; unmatched junction nucleotides: 7. CDR1 and CDR2 from the germline V gene are SGHTA and FQGNSA. Written as DNA, the CDR3 is TGTGCCAGCAGCCCCGGACTAGCGTTCAACGAGCAGTACTTC. It yields the protein CASSPGLAFNEQYF.

This chain joins TRBV5-5 and TRBJ2-1; D gene ambiguous. Germline V gene data show CDR1 as SGHKS and CDR2 as YYEKEE (reference sequence). Trimming took off 0 bases at V and 5 bases at J, with 6 bases between the two ends. The CDR3 extends over 13 amino acids. The DNA for the CDR3 is TGTGCCAGCAGCTTGGGCCCAGACAATGAGCAGTTCTTC. Its protein product is CASSLGPDNEQFF.

The V gene is TRBV2, the J gene TRBJ2-2; D gene uncertain. Trimming shortened V by 8 bases and J by 3 bases, and 7 bases separated the two germline ends. Germline CDR1 and CDR2: SNHLY and FYNNEI. This CDR3 contains 12 residues. CDR3 in DNA: TGTGCCAGCTCATATGACACCGGGGAGCTGTTTTTT. As protein: CASSYDTGELFF. Full variable domain (missing parts from reference TRBV2 and TRBJ2-2): EPEVTQTPSHQVTQMGQEVILRCVPISNHLYFYWYRQILGQKVEFLVSFYNNEISEKSEIFDDQFSVERPDGSNFTLKIRSTKLEDSAMYFCASSYDTGELFFGEGSRLTVL.

The V call is TRBV28, the J call TRBJ2-1; D perhaps matches TRBD1 (6 bases). Germline assignment: CDR1 MDHEN and CDR2 SYDVKM. Trimming cost V 8 bases and J 5 bases, with 16 bases left between them. The CDR3 runs 14 residues. CDR3 coding DNA: TGTGCCAGCCATACGACAGGCAGGAACAATGAGCAGTTCTTC. It specifies CASHTTGRNNEQFF.

Here the CDR3 reads CASSWDRRTDTQYF. The CDR3 coding sequence is TGTGCCAGCAGCTGGGACAGACGCACAGATACGCAGTATTTT. The genes are TRBV5-4 and TRBJ2-3; 7 bases are a match to TRBD1. Germline CDR1 reads SGHNT; CDR2 reads YYREEE (reference sequence). CDR3 length: 14 residues. V lost 3 bases and J lost 1; bases outside the gene matches: 2.

The chain employs TRBV28 and TRBJ2-7; D is ambiguous. CDR1 MDHEN and CDR2 SYDVKM come from the germline V gene. V was clipped by 2 bases and J by 1 base, with 12 bases between them. The CDR3 has 15 amino acids. The CDR3 DNA follows: TGTGCCAGCAGTTTAGATAGGCGTAGGTCCTACGAGCAGTACTTC. Translation gives CASSLDRRRSYEQYF.

The rearrangement links TRBV11-2 to TRBJ2-5; TRBD2 matches at 7 bases. This CDR3 has 13 amino acids. Germline trimming cut 6 bases from V and 2 bases from J; bases unmatched to any gene: 3. Germline CDR1 and CDR2: SGHAT and FQNNGV. The CDR3 DNA is TGTGCCAGCAGGAAACTAGCGCAAGAGACCCAGTACTTC. This codes for CASRKLAQETQYF.

The gene calls are TRBV27 and TRBJ2-7, with 16 nucleotides matching TRBD2. V shed 6 bases and J 0 bases; nucleotides not matched to a gene: 5. Germline values: CDR1 MNHEY, CDR2 SMNVEV (reference sequence). The CDR3 runs 17 residues. CDR3 sequence reads: CASSPGLAGGPSYEQYF. The CDR3, as DNA: TGTGCCAGCAGCCCGGGACTAGCGGGGGGGCCCTCCTACGAGCAGTACTTC.

The chain is built from TRBV19 and TRBJ2-3; 7 bases line up with TRBD2. The V gene end was trimmed by 9 bases and the J gene end by 0 bases; junction bases not matched to a gene: 15. Germline assignment: CDR1 LNHDA and CDR2 SQIVND (reference sequence). The CDR3 has 17 amino acids. The CDR3 coding sequence is TGTGCCAGCTCTCTAGCGGCACCCGACATAAGCACAGATACGCAGTATTTT. It yields the protein CASSLAAPDISTDTQYF.

This clone was recorded a few times. This chain uses TRBV7-9 with TRBJ1-4, with D possibly TRBD1 on 6 matching bases. The CDR3 totals 17 residues. Germline assignment: CDR1 SEHNR and CDR2 FQNEAQ (reference sequence). V lost 3 bases to trimming and J lost 0 bases, with 14 bases between them. The CDR3 coding sequence is TGTGCCAGCAGCTTCACCAGGGGAGATACAACTAATGAAAAACTGTTTTTT. Its protein is CASSFTRGDTTNEKLFF.